Given below is one TCR beta chain in context. Its antigen is unknown. No much larger clonotype is one base removed from it; base qualities were not supplied. This sample stems from a study of cytomegalovirus exposure and HLA in healthy donors (dated 2017 in TCRdb). Background on the whole study: An earlier analysis of roughly 570 of the donors reported approximately 300 Gb of sequence data and 117 million unique TCR beta sequences obtained from some 200 million T cells. The study aimed to test whether cataloging public T cell receptors could reveal signatures of past pathogen exposure. A later genetic analysis used genome-wide SNP genotypes for about three fifths of the roughly 700 donors, treating that subset as a discovery cohort. All discovery cohort repertoires had been generated using a single sequencing platform. A later analysis re-analyzed previously published TCR beta repertoires from about 600 donors and added high-resolution HLA genotyping to study TCR occurrence patterns. Donor age, sex, ethnicity and CMV serostatus were compiled together with the repertoire data. Because of strong linkage in the cohort, roughly five DR-DQ haplotypes were treated as single units for association and clustering. Using immunosequencing, the study profiled T cell repertoires from around 680 subjects and related those repertoires to cytomegalovirus serostatus. Class I and class II HLA loci were covered by the typing at four-digit resolution. Typing coverage differed by locus: A, B, C, DRB1 and DQB1 were typed in roughly 629-630 donors, DQA1 in around 500, DPA1 in around 580, and DPB1 in 400 to 480. The study combined high-throughput TCR immunosequencing, statistical association of individual TCRs with disease status, and machine learning to predict cytomegalovirus infection status. An earlier analysis of fewer than 750 of the donors used high-throughput TCR beta sequencing to judge whether each TCR beta V gene segment behaved as functional or pseudogenic. The genetic ancestry cluster associated with self-reported Caucasian donors included about 81% of the 398 genotyped donors. A separate validation cohort of more than 100 different subjects was used in addition to the roughly 640-subject first cohort. On average, roughly 250,000 unique TCR beta nucleotide sequences were sequenced per donor among a few hundred genotyped donors of the cohort, with roughly 18% of those sequences being non-productive. Roughly 300 gigabases of sequencing data and approximately 85 million unique TCR sequences were included in an early release covering roughly 600 HLA-typed donors. Rather than drawing on any new phenotypic data, the later analysis identified candidate immune exposures from TCR beta sequences and the way those sequences occurred across donors. The study at large found these results: A later analysis associated about 18,000 TCR beta sequences with specific HLA alleles at a false discovery rate of 0.05. In a later analysis, the rate of TCR association differed among HLA loci, with DRB1 alleles having the most associated TCRs and HLA-C alleles having the fewest. In a later analysis, most CMV-associated TCR beta chains were found to appear HLA-restricted, with HLA associations seemingly driven largely by CMV exposure. Broadly in line with IMGT annotations, most TCR beta V segments showed up in productive rearrangements about 87% or about 30% of the time in an earlier analysis of roughly 590 of the donors. Because HLA typing was unavailable for some donors at each locus, only the typed subset was used in association tests. A further reported finding was that TCR beta sequences accurately predicted the HLA-A and HLA-B alleles for most subjects in the first cohort. A total of fewer than 200 TCR beta chains were listed by the study as associated with cytomegalovirus. Some IMGT-functional V segments, including TRBV6-2 and TRBV6-3, could not be distinguished by the 87-base-pair reads and were therefore excluded. Compared with the roughly 710-donor mean, donors in an Asian-associated ancestry cluster had fewer N-insertions in productive TCRs, according to a later genetic analysis. In vitro tests confirmed that a few of the cytomegalovirus-associated TCR beta chains recognize cytomegalovirus antigens. Linkage disequilibrium might explain the correlated functional status among segregating V segments, but an unknown experimental factor could not be ruled out. The cohort was sequenced for TCR beta chains only, and without alpha or paired-chain data the features that could be detected were limited. The only immune exposure information available for the cohort was CMV serostatus. Across donors, most TCR sequences were observed very rarely, whereas some public TCRs were present in many individuals. When HLA alleles, especially DR and DQ, strongly co-occurred, TCR associations were difficult to assign to individual alleles. According to the authors, the approach could potentially be generalized to other disease states and immunological phenotypes. The earlier analysis of some 560 of the donors excluded approximately 17 rarely observed V segments, including chromosome 9 orphons, because counts were too low. Cytomegalovirus status was reported to be diagnosed by the classifier with high specificity and sensitivity in both the original and validation cohorts. In a later genetic analysis, a missense DCLRE1C variant was associated with V-gene and J-gene trimming of TCR beta chains, and the association was replicated in an independent cohort. A later analysis reported that several top co-occurrence clusters appeared linked to parvovirus B19, influenza, CMV and Epstein-Barr virus. In a later analysis, HLA-associated TCR beta chains showed more clonal expansion and lower generation probabilities than non-associated chains that were equally common. A group of highly shared sequence variants was considered likely to be a technical artifact of the sequencing pipeline. Sequencing depth was assumed to be roughly uniform across donors in the presence/absence analyses, though that assumption may not hold.

The library relied on the immunoSEQ multiplex PCR assay. The multiplex PCR relied on a mix of 60 forward primers for TCR Vbeta segments and 13 reverse primers for TCR Jbeta segments. The CDR3 region of rearranged TCR beta genes was amplified from genomic DNA with a multiplex PCR assay. The amplified TCR beta libraries were sequenced on the Illumina HiSeq System as 87-base-pair reads. Per the source publication's procedure: A later analysis tallied tens of millions of unique TCR beta chains across the 550 to 850 repertoires, and some 10 million of those chains were shared by two or more donors. To remove PCR and sequencing errors, raw reads were error-corrected and collapsed into unique sequences using a nearest-neighbor algorithm that merged closely related sequences. To assign V, D and J gene segments, CDR3 sequences were aligned to IMGT reference sequences. For a sequence to be retained, at least a six-nucleotide match to both a V gene segment and a J gene segment was required. Rearrangements were called productive when the CDR3 lacked stop codons and stayed in frame with V and J; all others were non-productive. CDR3 was defined according to IMGT convention as the region running from the second conserved V-encoded cysteine to the conserved J-encoded phenylalanine. Sequences without an unambiguous match to a single V gene segment were excluded from the earlier analysis of 450 to 750 of the donors. In an earlier analysis of 587 of the donors, V segments were called functional above 56.7% productive rearrangements and were called segregating when the between-donor standard deviation exceeded 5%. A statistical classification framework was built to diagnose cytomegalovirus status from the catalog of TCR beta chain sequences. In a later analysis, V and J genes were assigned by comparing TCR nucleotide sequences against IMGT/GENE-DB human TR gene sequences. A later analysis assigned CDR3 sequences and most-parsimonious VDJ recombination scenarios with the TCRdist pipeline. In a later analysis, every TCR beta chain was defined by the combination of its CDR3 amino acid sequence and its V-gene family, and reads without a unique V-gene family were dropped. To address suspected cross-contamination and a sequencing artifact, a later analysis removed 550 to 750 highly shared, low-generation-probability nucleotide sequences. For each public chain, a later analysis derived a clonal expansion index from normalized ranks of inferred template counts within each repertoire. In a later analysis, generation probabilities were computed with a VDJ recombination model fitted to out-of-frame rearrangements, and the resulting probabilities were checked against IGoR. In a later analysis, TCR-TCR, TCR-HLA and TCR-CMV co-occurrence was scored with hypergeometric tests, and a repertoire-size bias correction was applied to TCR pairs. To estimate false discovery rates, a later analysis permuted the HLA or CMV assignments 20 times. A later analysis grouped co-occurring TCRs with DBSCAN, adding TCRdist sequence similarity when clustering within HLA-allele-positive subsets. Co-occurrence clustering excluded repertoires with fewer than 30,000 or more than 120,000 public chains, plus five with anomalous nucleotide sharing. The source is immuneACCESS, and TCRdb retained only in-frame sequences with V and J called. Part of the clones is not carried over; for the studies checked, unresolved V genes explain less than half of this, and the remainder is unexplained. V, J and clone size are those of that table, while D and trimming were read from the DNA. The table for this sample lists 150,000 or so clones; roughly 77% of them were counted only once. 3.9% of the sample is in the top ten clones.

The cohort comprised some 700 healthy bone marrow donors. At the time of sampling, every cohort member was nominally healthy, though immune exposures that went unrecorded were likely present. The donor tested CMV seronegative and was one of the 352 seronegative cohort members. A peripheral blood sample was collected from each donor, and TCR beta sequencing was performed on peripheral blood mononuclear cells. The Qiagen DNeasy Blood Extraction Kit was used to extract genomic DNA from the blood cell samples. V is reduced by 5 bases and J by 3 bases, leaving a spacing of 10 bases between them. From the germline V gene, CDR1 is SGHNT and CDR2 is YENEEA. The cysteine opens and the phenylalanine closes a CDR3 of 13 amino acids. Just the 39-base CDR3 DNA is kept, in frame starting at base 1.

The source of this sequence is a male donor in good health and CMV-seronegative. Recombination joined TRBV11-3 with TRBJ2-5; TRBD1 could be the D gene, as 6 bases match. The sample taken for sequencing was PBMCs. CDR3 sequence: CASSQGQKETQYF. The nucleotide sequence is TGTGCCAGCAGCCAAGGACAGAAAGAGACCCAGTACTTC. With all but the CDR3 taken from the reference TRBV11-3 and TRBJ2-5 genes, the full variable domain is: EAGVVQSPRYKIIEKKQPVAFWCNPISGHNTLYWYLQNLGQGPELLIRYENEEAVDDSQLPKDRFSAERLKGVDSTLKIQPAELGDSAVYLCASSQGQKETQYFGPGTRLLVL.